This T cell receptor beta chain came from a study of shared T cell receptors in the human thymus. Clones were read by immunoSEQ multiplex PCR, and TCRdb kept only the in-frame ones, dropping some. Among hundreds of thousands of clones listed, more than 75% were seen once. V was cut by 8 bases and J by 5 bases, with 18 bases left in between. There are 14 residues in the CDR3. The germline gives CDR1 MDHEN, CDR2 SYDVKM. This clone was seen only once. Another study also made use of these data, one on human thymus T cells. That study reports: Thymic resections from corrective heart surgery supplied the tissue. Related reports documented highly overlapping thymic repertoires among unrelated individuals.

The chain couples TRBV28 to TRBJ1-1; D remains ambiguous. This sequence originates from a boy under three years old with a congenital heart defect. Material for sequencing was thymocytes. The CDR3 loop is CASRGSQRRTEAFF. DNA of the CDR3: TGTGCCAGCCGTGGGTCGCAAAGGAGGACTGAAGCTTTCTTT.